What follows are 4 T cell receptor beta chains derived from one specimen sequenced in a study of cytomegalovirus exposure and HLA in healthy donors. Data came from immunoSEQ multiplex PCR; TCRdb stores just in-frame clones and leaves some out. The sample comprises under 100,000 clones, roughly 95% of which are singletons, and 0.69% rests with the top ten. The sample consisted of PBMCs. The source of these receptors is a woman aged 18 to 35 in good health and CMV-seronegative.

The chain couples TRBV7-2 to TRBJ1-2; 10 bases line up with TRBD1. CDR1 SGHTA and CDR2 FQGNSA come from the germline V gene. Losses at the gene ends were 5 bases for V and 0 bases for J; bases not matched to a gene: 9. The CDR3 is 17 residues long. This CDR3 is CASSTGTGALPNYGYTF. CDR3 nucleotide sequence: TGTGCCAGCAGCACGGGGACAGGGGCCCTTCCTAACTATGGCTACACCTTC.

The rearrangement uses TRBV10-3 and TRBJ2-7; TRBD2 agrees at 8 bases. V gave up 8 bases and J gave up 7 bases; unmatched junction bases: 7. The CDR3 is made up of 12 amino acids. Germline CDR1 ENHRY, CDR2 SYGVKD. Here the CDR3 reads CAISREGPEQYF. Here the CDR3 DNA reads TGTGCCATCTCCCGGGAGGGGCCAGAGCAGTACTTC.

This chain uses TRBV19 with TRBJ2-1; 10 nucleotides align to TRBD1. V lost 6 bases, J lost 3 bases, and 5 bases stayed unmatched. CDR1 is LNHDA, CDR2 SQIVND, per germline (reference sequence). CDR3 length: 15 amino acids. Here the CDR3 reads CASSRQGANYNEQFF. Written as DNA, the CDR3 is TGTGCCAGTAGCAGACAGGGGGCTAACTACAATGAGCAGTTCTTC.

This clone was seen just once. V gene TRBV7-6 combines with J gene TRBJ1-1; D is perhaps TRBD1 (6 bases). Germline-derived CDR1 and CDR2 are SGHVS and FNYEAQ. CDR3 length: 13 amino acids. Trimming took off 4 bases at V and 6 bases at J, with 12 bases between the two ends. The CDR3 sequence: CASSSQGYAEAFF. In DNA form, the CDR3 reads TGTGCCAGCAGCTCACAGGGTTACGCTGAAGCTTTCTTT. The full variable domain, with the rest looked up from reference TRBV7-6 and TRBJ1-1, is GAGVSQSPRYKVTKRGQDVALRCDPISGHVSLYWYRQALGQGPEFLTYFNYEAQQDKSGLPNDRFSAERPEGSISTLTIQRTEQRDSAMYRCASSSQGYAEAFFGQGTRLTVV.